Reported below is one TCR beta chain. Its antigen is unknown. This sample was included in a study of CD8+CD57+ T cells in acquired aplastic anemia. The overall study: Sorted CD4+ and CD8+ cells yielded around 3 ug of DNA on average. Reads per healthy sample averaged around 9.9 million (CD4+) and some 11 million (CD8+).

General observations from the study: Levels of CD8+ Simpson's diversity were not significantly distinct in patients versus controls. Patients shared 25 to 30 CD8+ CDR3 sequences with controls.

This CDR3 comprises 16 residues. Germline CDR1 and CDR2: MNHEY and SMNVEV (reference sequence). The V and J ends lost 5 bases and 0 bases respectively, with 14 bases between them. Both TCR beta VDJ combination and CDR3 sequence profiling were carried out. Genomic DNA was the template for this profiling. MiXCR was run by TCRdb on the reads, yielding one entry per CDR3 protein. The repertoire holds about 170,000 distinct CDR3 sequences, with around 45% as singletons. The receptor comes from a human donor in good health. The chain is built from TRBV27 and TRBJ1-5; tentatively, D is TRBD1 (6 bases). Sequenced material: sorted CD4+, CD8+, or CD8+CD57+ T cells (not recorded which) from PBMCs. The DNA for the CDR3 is TGTGCCAGCAGTCCCCGGGACACTTATAGCAATCAGCCCCAGCATTTT. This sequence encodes CASSPRDTYSNQPQHF.